The next 2 T cell receptor beta chains were all read from a single sample in a study of cytomegalovirus exposure and HLA in healthy donors (dated by TCRdb to 2017 to 2019). The receptor library was made with the immunoSEQ multiplex PCR assay. For the multiplex PCR, a mixture combining 60 forward primers for TCR Vbeta segments and 13 reverse primers for TCR Jbeta segments was used. Here the immuneACCESS table is served through TCRdb, limited to in-frame sequences with V and J called. Missing clones are a known gap in these copies; in checked studies unresolved V genes cover under half, and the rest lacks a known reason. In all, the sample holds approximately 170,000 clones, and 65% to 80% of those were seen once. The ten largest clones take up over 4% of the sample. The sequenced sample was PBMCs. These receptors were taken from a man between 25 and 39 years old in good health and CMV-seropositive.

The V call is TRBV30, the J call TRBJ2-7; D gene uncertain. CDR1 and CDR2 from the germline V gene are GTSNPN and SVGIG (reference sequence). The CDR3 totals 12 residues. V lost 5 bases, J lost 6 bases, and 14 bases lay in between. CDR3 nucleotide sequence: TGTGCCTGGGCCGGTAGGCGGTCCGAGCAGTACTTC. It translates to CAWAGRRSEQYF.

The chain combines TRBV7-2 with TRBJ2-2; perhaps TRBD1 as D (6 bases). There are 15 residues in the CDR3. V was trimmed by 6 bases and J by 6 bases, leaving 17 bases between them. From germline, CDR1 is SGHTA and CDR2 FQGNSA. CDR3 nucleotide sequence: TGTGCCAGCAGTCCAAGAGTGACAGGTGCCGGGGAGCTGTTTTTT. It specifies CASSPRVTGAGELFF. The entire variable domain, with the rest obtained from reference TRBV7-2 and TRBJ2-2, is as follows: GAGVSQSPSNKVTEKGKDVELRCDPISGHTALYWYRQSLGQGLEFLIYFQGNSAPDKSGLPSDRFSAERTGGSVSTLTIQRTQQEDSAVYLCASSPRVTGAGELFFGEGSRLTVL.